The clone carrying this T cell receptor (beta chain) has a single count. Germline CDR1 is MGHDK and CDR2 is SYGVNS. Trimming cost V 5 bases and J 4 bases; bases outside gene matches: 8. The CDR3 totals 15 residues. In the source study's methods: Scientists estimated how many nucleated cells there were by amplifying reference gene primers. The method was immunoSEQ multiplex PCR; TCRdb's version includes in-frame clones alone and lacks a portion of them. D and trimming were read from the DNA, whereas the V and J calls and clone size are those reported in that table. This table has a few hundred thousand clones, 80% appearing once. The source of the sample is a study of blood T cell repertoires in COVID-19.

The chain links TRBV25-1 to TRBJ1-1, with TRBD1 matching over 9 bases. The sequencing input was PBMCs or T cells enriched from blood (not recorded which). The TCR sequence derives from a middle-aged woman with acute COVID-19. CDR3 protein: CASSLPGQGTTEAFF. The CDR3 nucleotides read TGTGCCAGCAGTCTACCGGGACAGGGTACCACTGAAGCTTTCTTT. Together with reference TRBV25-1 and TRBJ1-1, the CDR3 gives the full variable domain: EADIYQTPRYLVIGTGKKITLECSQTMGHDKMYWYQQDPGMELHLIHYSYGVNSTEKGDLSSESTVSRIRTEHFPLTLESARPSHTSQYLCASSLPGQGTTEAFFGQGTRLTVV.